These 12 T cell receptor beta chains came from one sample sequenced in a study of blood T cell repertoires in COVID-19. Some clones are missing from TCRdb's copy, which holds only in-frame ones; the method was immunoSEQ multiplex PCR. Here the sample spans tens of thousands of clones, roughly 84% being singletons. The sample was peripheral blood. The origin of the receptors is a man older than 75 with active or convalescent COVID-19.

The chain links TRBV27 to TRBJ2-7; weak D call: TRBD2 (6 bases). Trimming stripped 3 bases from V and 5 bases from J, with 11 bases between. Germline values: CDR1 MNHEY, CDR2 SMNVEV (reference sequence). This CDR3 spans 13 amino acids. The CDR3, as DNA: TGTGCCAGCAGTTTCCGGGAGAGGGACGAGCAGTACTTC. Translated: CASSFRERDEQYF.

CDR3 bases: TGTGCCATCAGGGAAGCGGGAGGGCCCTACGAGCAGTACTTC. Translated, it gives CAIREAGGPYEQYF. This chain joins TRBV10-3 and TRBJ2-7, with TRBD2 identical over 10 bases. Trimming removed 6 bases from V and 2 bases from J; junction bases left unmatched: 4. Germline assignment: CDR1 ENHRY and CDR2 SYGVKD. This CDR3 has 14 residues.

The chain combines TRBV27 with TRBJ1-1; D perhaps matches TRBD1 (6 bases). Germline CDR1 reads MNHEY; CDR2 reads SMNVEV (reference sequence). Deletions cut 2 bases from V and 1 base from J, with 11 bases between. The length of the CDR3 is 15 residues. As DNA, the CDR3 is TGTGCCAGCAGTTTACGGACAGAATCGAACACTGAAGCTTTCTTT. This sequence encodes CASSLRTESNTEAFF.

The chain joins TRBV28 to TRBJ1-5; a possible D gene is TRBD1 (5 bases). CDR3 size: 15 residues. Per the germline V gene, CDR1 is MDHEN and CDR2 is SYDVKM. V was cut by 6 bases and J by 4 bases, with 16 bases left in between. The CDR3 spells CASSPGGGWNQPQHF. The DNA for the CDR3 is TGTGCCAGCAGCCCTGGGGGGGGTTGGAATCAGCCCCAGCATTTT.

This chain joins TRBV30 and TRBJ2-7; tentatively, D is TRBD2 (6 bases). CDR3 length: 13 residues. V gave up 2 bases and J gave up 2 bases, with 10 bases separating them. Germline assignment: CDR1 GTSNPN and CDR2 SVGIG (reference sequence). The CDR3 is CAWSWRGTYEQYF. CDR3 coding DNA: TGTGCCTGGAGTTGGCGGGGAACCTACGAGCAGTACTTC.

V is TRBV12-2 and J is TRBJ2-5; the DNA was not used to check the table's D call, TRBD2. TRBV12-2 is an annotated pseudogene. The CDR3 has 11 residues. The chain's CDR3 is CASRLILTQYF. Written as DNA, the CDR3 is TGTGCAAGTCGCTTAATACTCACCCAGTACTTC.

The chain is built from TRBV11-2 and TRBJ2-1; tentatively, D is TRBD2 (5 bases). V lost 2 bases and J lost 4, with 15 bases in between. CDR3 length equals 16 residues. Per germline, CDR1 SGHAT and CDR2 FQNNGV. DNA of the CDR3: TGTGCCAGCAGCTTACTTCGAGGGATCGGGTACAATGAGCAGTTCTTC. Its protein is CASSLLRGIGYNEQFF.

The chain recombines TRBV29-1 with TRBJ2-3; TRBD1 matches at 9 bases. The CDR3 spans 13 residues. V lost 5 bases, J lost 5 bases, and 5 bases stayed unmatched. Germline values: CDR1 SQVTM, CDR2 ANQGSEA. CDR3: CSVLQGAGDTQYF. DNA of the CDR3: TGCAGCGTTCTACAGGGGGCCGGAGATACGCAGTATTTT.

The chain is built from TRBV7-9 and TRBJ1-2; D perhaps matches TRBD1 (5 bases). Germline loops: CDR1 SEHNR, CDR2 FQNEAQ (reference sequence). This CDR3 has 15 amino acids. Trimming shortened V by 5 bases and J by 0 bases, and 13 bases separated the two germline ends. The CDR3 DNA reads TGTGCCAGCAGCCCCGACAGTAACCCTAACTATGGCTACACCTTC. Its translation is CASSPDSNPNYGYTF.

The V gene is TRBV24-1, the J gene TRBJ2-1, with TRBD2 matching 8 bases. V dropped 4 bases and J dropped 7; count of bases not matched to a gene: 11. Per germline, CDR1 KGHDR and CDR2 SFDVKD. The CDR3 is 16 amino acids. In DNA form, the CDR3 reads TGTGCCACCAGTGACCCCCGGGCGGGGGGTACGAATGAGCAGTTCTTC. Its protein product is CATSDPRAGGTNEQFF.

This chain joins TRBV7-9 and TRBJ1-3; 7 bases are a match to TRBD1. The CDR3 runs to 14 residues. The V gene's germline CDR1 is SEHNR and CDR2 FQNEAQ (reference sequence). V dropped 5 bases and J dropped 4; count of bases not matched to a gene: 5. DNA of the CDR3: TGTGCCAGCAGCCTGGGACAGCGCGGAAACACCATATATTTT. This sequence encodes CASSLGQRGNTIYF.

The chain uses TRBV30 and TRBJ2-7, with 7 bases identical to TRBD2. Germline trimming cut 3 bases from V and 3 bases from J; bases unmatched to any gene: 8. The CDR3 extends over 14 amino acids. CDR1 GTSNPN and CDR2 SVGIG come from the germline V gene (reference sequence). CDR3 sequence: CAWRHDGDYYEQYF. CDR3 nucleotide sequence: TGTGCCTGGAGGCATGACGGGGACTACTACGAGCAGTACTTC.